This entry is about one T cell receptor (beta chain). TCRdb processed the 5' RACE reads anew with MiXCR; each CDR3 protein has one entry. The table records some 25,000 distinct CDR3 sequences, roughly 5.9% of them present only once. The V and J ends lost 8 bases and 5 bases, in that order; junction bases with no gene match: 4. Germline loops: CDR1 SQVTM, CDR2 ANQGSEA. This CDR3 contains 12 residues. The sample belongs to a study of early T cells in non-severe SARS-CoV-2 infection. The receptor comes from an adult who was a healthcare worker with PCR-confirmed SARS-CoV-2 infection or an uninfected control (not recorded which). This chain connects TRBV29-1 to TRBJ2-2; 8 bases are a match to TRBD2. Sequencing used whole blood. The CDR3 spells CSFRGGTGELFF. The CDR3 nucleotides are TGCAGCTTTCGGGGGGGAACCGGGGAGCTGTTTTTT.